The rows below give T cell receptor beta chains drawn from one sample of a study of type 1 and type 2 diabetes patients. TCRdb reanalysed the multiplex PCR reads using MiXCR and keeps one entry per CDR3 protein. The sample consists of more than 250,000 distinct CDR3 sequences, 45% to 60% of them appearing once. The source material was peripheral blood mononuclear cells (PBMCs). The receptors stem from a young man with type 2 diabetes. Both conserved end residues are part of each CDR3. D genes are given only for firm matches. The listing skips clone size in some rows; elsewhere it reads once, few, many or a size class.

j_call: TRBJ1-5
clone_size: once
v_call: TRBV6-1
d_call: NA
cdr3_nt: TGTGCCAGCAGTCTCCGGGACGGAGATCAGCCCCAGCATTTT
cdr3_aa: CASSLRDGDQPQHF

j_call: TRBJ2-3
clone_size: NA
v_call: TRBV2
d_call: TRBD2
cdr3_nt: TGTGCCAGCACGCCTGCTAGCGGTTACACAGATACGCAGTATTTT
cdr3_aa: CASTPASGYTDTQYF

j_call: TRBJ2-3
clone_size: NA
v_call: TRBV6-6
d_call: TRBD2
cdr3_nt: TGTGCCAGCAGTCTTACCCGGGGACTAGCAGGGACAGATACGCAGTATTTT
cdr3_aa: CASSLTRGLAGTDTQYF

j_call: TRBJ1-1
clone_size: many
v_call: TRBV2
d_call: TRBD1
cdr3_nt: TGTGCCAGCACCGTCGGACAGGGAGTCTCGACTGAAGCTTTCTTT
cdr3_aa: CASTVGQGVSTEAFF

j_call: TRBJ2-1
clone_size: NA
v_call: TRBV7-9
d_call: NA
cdr3_nt: TGTGCCACGGGGTTGGGCTTTGAGCAGTTCTTC
cdr3_aa: CATGLGFEQFF

j_call: TRBJ1-6
clone_size: NA
v_call: TRBV28
d_call: NA
cdr3_nt: TGTGCCAGCAGTTGGGGCAGCTCCTATAATTCACCCCTCCACTTT
cdr3_aa: CASSWGSSYNSPLHF

j_call: TRBJ1-2
clone_size: NA
v_call: TRBV14
d_call: NA
cdr3_nt: TGTGCCAGCAGCCAAGATGGGTTCCGGACGGTAGGCTACGCCTTC
cdr3_aa: CASSQDGFRTVGYAF

j_call: TRBJ2-1
clone_size: NA
v_call: TRBV19
d_call: NA
cdr3_nt: TGTGCCAGTAGTATGACAGCGGGCCAACTTACCTACAATGAGCAGTTCTTC
cdr3_aa: CASSMTAGQLTYNEQFF

j_call: TRBJ2-7
clone_size: many
v_call: TRBV15
d_call: NA
cdr3_nt: TGTGCCACCAGCAGAGATTACCAGGGGAACGAGCAGTACTTC
cdr3_aa: CATSRDYQGNEQYF

j_call: TRBJ2-3
clone_size: NA
v_call: TRBV2
d_call: NA
cdr3_nt: TGTGCCAGCACAGGAGGCTTCACAGATACGCAGTATTTT
cdr3_aa: CASTGGFTDTQYF

j_call: TRBJ1-5
clone_size: NA
v_call: TRBV7-8
d_call: NA
cdr3_nt: TGTGCCAGCAGCTCGTTCGAACGGTATAGCAATCAGCCCCAGCATTTT
cdr3_aa: CASSSFERYSNQPQHF

j_call: TRBJ1-5
clone_size: many
v_call: TRBV19
d_call: TRBD1
cdr3_nt: TGTGCCAGTAGTCCACAGGGGAATCAGCCCCAGCATTTT
cdr3_aa: CASSPQGNQPQHF

j_call: TRBJ2-5
clone_size: few
v_call: TRBV19
d_call: TRBD2
cdr3_nt: TGTGCCAGTAGTATAGGGGAACTAGCGGCACAAGAGACCCAGTACTTC
cdr3_aa: CASSIGELAAQETQYF

j_call: TRBJ1-1
clone_size: many
v_call: TRBV10-3
d_call: NA
cdr3_nt: TGTGCCATCAGTGAGAGAGGGGATGGGACTGAAGCTTTCTTT
cdr3_aa: CAISERGDGTEAFF

j_call: TRBJ1-6
clone_size: NA
v_call: TRBV2
d_call: TRBD1
cdr3_nt: TGTGCCAGTGCTACAGGGGATAATTCACCCCTCCACTTT
cdr3_aa: CASATGDNSPLHF